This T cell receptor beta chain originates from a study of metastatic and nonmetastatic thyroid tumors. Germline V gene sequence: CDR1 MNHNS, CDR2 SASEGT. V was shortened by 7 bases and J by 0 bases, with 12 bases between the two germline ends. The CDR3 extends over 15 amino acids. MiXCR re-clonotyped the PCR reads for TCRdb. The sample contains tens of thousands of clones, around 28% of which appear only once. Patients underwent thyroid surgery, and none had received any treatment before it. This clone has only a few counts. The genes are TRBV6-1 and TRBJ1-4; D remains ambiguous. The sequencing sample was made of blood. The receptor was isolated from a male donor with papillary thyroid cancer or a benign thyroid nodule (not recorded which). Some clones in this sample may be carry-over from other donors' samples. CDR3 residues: CASNPSPATNEKLFF. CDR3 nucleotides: TGTGCCAGCAATCCAAGCCCTGCAACTAATGAAAAACTGTTTTTT.